This TCR beta chain was observed in a study of T cells in Graves' hyperthyroidism and ophthalmopathy. Germline V lookup: CDR1 GTSNPN, CDR2 SVGIG (reference sequence). V was clipped by 4 bases and J by 6 bases, with 12 bases between them. This CDR3 is built from 12 residues. The investigators amplified TCR beta CDR3 regions from RNA transcripts. When the TCR CDR3 underwent first-round RT-PCR, the HTBI primer set was used. TCRdb re-called the multiplex PCR reads through MiXCR, storing one row per CDR3 protein. The sample includes some 490,000 distinct CDR3 sequences, around a fifth seen only once; the top ten take around 54%. In the ophthalmopathy cohort, Clinical Activity Score was at least 3, NOSPECS grade at least 4, and duration under 3 months. Clinicians diagnosed patients from clinical symptoms, serum thyroxine and TRAb, thyroid ultrasound and orbital computed tomography. PBMCs stemmed from less than 13 ml fresh peripheral blood.

This TCR was sampled from a woman in her 70s with Graves' ophthalmopathy. The chain is built from TRBV30 and TRBJ1-1; no clear D gene. Sequenced material: blood. The CDR3 reads CAWTSIGPEAFF. As DNA, the CDR3 is TGTGCCTGGACCTCGATAGGGCCTGAAGCTTTCTTT.